Described below is a single TCR beta chain sequence and its context. This record comes from a study of cytomegalovirus exposure and HLA in healthy donors. In germline, CDR1 is SEHNR, CDR2 FQNEAQ (reference sequence). V was pared by 3 bases and J by 2 bases, with 13 bases between. This CDR3 is 15 amino acids long. Primers for the PCR totalled 60 Vbeta and 13 Jbeta. Assay used: immunoSEQ multiplex PCR; TCRdb lists only in-frame clones, some missing. The data show some 100,000 clones, about 80% seen once. The origin of this receptor is a human donor in good health. Sequencing input: PBMCs. The chain joins TRBV7-9 to TRBJ2-5; D may be TRBD2 (6 bases). The CDR3 is CASSFDSGSQETQYF. For the CDR3, the DNA is TGTGCCAGCAGCTTTGATAGCGGCTCTCAAGAGACCCAGTACTTC.